This TCR beta chain was recorded in a study of OX40 agonist ivuxolimab in advanced cancers. Regarding the study in general: The costimulatory receptor OX40 (CD134) was targeted by ivuxolimab, a fully human IgG2 agonistic monoclonal antibody. Of the 50 or so patients in dose escalation, about 20 had hepatocellular carcinoma, approximately 15 had melanoma, 9 had renal cell carcinoma and 9 had head and neck cancer. In the dose-escalation cohort, about four fifths of patients were male, and the mean age was roughly 56 years with a range of roughly 20 to 80. Peripheral TCRbeta sequencing was intended to test whether TCR sequence diversity was altered and clonal T-cell expansion was caused by ivuxolimab. Intravenous ivuxolimab was administered to patients every 2 weeks at six dose levels: 0.01, 0.1, 0.3, 1.5, 3 and 10 mg/kg. The monotherapy dose-escalation portion (N of about 50 patients) of the phase I ivuxolimab trial is reported in the paper. Prior anti-PD-1, anti-PD-L1 or anti-CTLA-4 therapy was permitted, and checkpoint inhibitors had been received by more than 35% of dose-escalation patients. Partial responses were achieved by three dose-escalation patients, of whom one had hepatocellular carcinoma and two had cutaneous melanoma.

Patients with a history of autoimmune disease or receiving systemic immunosuppression were excluded from the trial. Peripheral blood for TCR sequencing was collected from all dose cohorts at baseline, on cycle 4 day 1, and on cycle 7 day 1. Samples came from an open-label, multicenter, first-in-human phase I dose-escalation trial of ivuxolimab. Adults with locally advanced or metastatic head and neck squamous cell, hepatocellular, melanoma or renal cell carcinoma were enrolled in the trial. Before TCR sequencing, CD4+ and CD8+ T cells were separately sorted from peripheral blood. Study-level results and caveats: Partial responders in the 0.1-3.0 mg/kg groups had among the lowest normalized peripheral clonal expansion, especially among CD8+ T cells. Antigen specificity was not determined for the clonally expanded peripheral T cells. At doses of 0.1 to 3.0 mg/kg, clonal expansion of both CD4+ and CD8+ T cells in blood was seen between baseline and week 6. After ivuxolimab, more expanded clones were found on average in CD8+ T cells than in CD4+ T cells. Low levels of normalized T-cell clonal expansion were also seen in some patients who did not respond.

V sheds 0 bases and J sheds 4 bases, leaving 10 bases between their ends. The CDR3 runs 15 residues from the cysteine to the phenylalanine. The entry retains the CDR3 DNA only, 45 bases that are in frame from base 1. The germline V gene encodes CDR1 MNHNS and CDR2 SASEGT. This clone has just a few counts. No antigen is known for it. No base quality information exists; no much larger clone differs at one position. For sequencing of the TCRbeta CDR3 region, genomic DNA was extracted from the sorted cells. The immunoSEQ Assay was used to sequence the TCRbeta CDR3 regions. Not all clones reach the TCRdb copy of this immuneACCESS table, which keeps in-frame sequences only. Checked studies attribute under half of the gap to unresolved V genes and leave the rest unexplained. This sample is represented by more than 65,000 clones; approximately 90% of them were singletons. 0.3% of the sample rests with the top ten.

The sample consisted of CD4+ or CD8+ T cells sorted from blood, taken in a trial of the OX40 agonist ivuxolimab. The TCR was taken from an adult with an advanced solid tumor such as melanoma, head and neck, liver or kidney cancer. The chain was built from TRBV6-1 and TRBJ1-5; TRBD1 might be the D gene, on 6 matching bases. The DNA sequence is given as TGTGCCAGCAGTGAAGCAGGGGGTGGGAATCAGCCCCAGCATTTT. It translates as CASSEAGGGNQPQHF.